The TCR beta chain described here comes from a study of OX40 agonist ivuxolimab in advanced cancers. Data came from immunoSEQ multiplex PCR; TCRdb stores just in-frame clones and leaves some out. Found here are tens of thousands of clones, about 92% of them singletons; the top ten hold 20% to 30%. This CDR3 comprises 15 residues. V gave up 2 bases and J gave up 6 bases; unmatched junction bases: 2. Germline-derived CDR1 and CDR2 are SGHDT and YYEEEE. This sequence joins TRBV5-6 and TRBJ2-1; 13 positions agree with TRBD2. The sequence came from an adult with an advanced solid tumor such as melanoma, head and neck, liver or kidney cancer. The sample was CD4+ or CD8+ T cells sorted from blood, taken in a trial of the OX40 agonist ivuxolimab. CDR3 residues: CASSLLAGGPNEQFF. The CDR3 DNA is TGTGCCAGCAGCTTACTAGCGGGAGGGCCCAATGAGCAGTTCTTC.